These T cell receptor beta chains were read from a single sample in a study of cytomegalovirus exposure and HLA in healthy donors. Measured with immunoSEQ multiplex PCR; TCRdb has only the in-frame clones, and not every one. The sample records under 90,000 clones, about three quarters being singletons. The sample was PBMCs. These receptors all stem from a middle-aged man in good health and CMV-seropositive. CDR3s include the opening cysteine and the closing phenylalanine or tryptophan. Fields, in order: J gene, V gene, clone size, D gene, CDR3 DNA, CDR3 protein. The D gene is left open where the match is weak. Expanded clones get a size class; other rows say once, few or many, or leave the size out.

j_call: TRBJ1-5; v_call: TRBV4-3; clone_size: few; d_call: .; cdr3_nt: TGCGCCAGCAGCCAAGATCTGAATCAGCCCCAGCATTTT; cdr3_aa: CASSQDLNQPQHF
j_call: TRBJ1-2; v_call: TRBV27; clone_size: .; d_call: .; cdr3_nt: TGTGCCAGCACCCAAGACAGCAGCTATGGCTACACCTTC; cdr3_aa: CASTQDSSYGYTF
j_call: TRBJ1-1; v_call: TRBV11-2; clone_size: .; d_call: .; cdr3_nt: TGTGCCAGCAGCACACAGGCTAGCACTGAAGCTTTCTTT; cdr3_aa: CASSTQASTEAFF
j_call: TRBJ2-2; v_call: TRBV7-3; clone_size: .; d_call: .; cdr3_nt: TGTGCCAGCAGCTTAGGCCCCGCGGCGGGGGAGCTGTTTTTT; cdr3_aa: CASSLGPAAGELFF
j_call: TRBJ2-7; v_call: TRBV4-2; clone_size: .; d_call: TRBD1; cdr3_nt: TGTGCCAGCAGCCAAGATTCTCAGGACAGGATGTACGAGCAGTACTTC; cdr3_aa: CASSQDSQDRMYEQYF
j_call: TRBJ2-7; v_call: TRBV7-9; clone_size: .; d_call: TRBD2; cdr3_nt: TGTTCCAGCAGCTTAGTCTTTGCGGGAGACAATTACGAGCAGTACTTC; cdr3_aa: CSSSLVFAGDNYEQYF
j_call: TRBJ2-7; v_call: TRBV6-5; clone_size: .; d_call: .; cdr3_nt: TGTGCCAGCAGTCGGGAGAGACGGTCCGAGCAGTACTTC; cdr3_aa: CASSRERRSEQYF
j_call: TRBJ1-1; v_call: TRBV30; clone_size: .; d_call: .; cdr3_nt: TGTGCCTGGATGCCCGGAGATACTGAAGCTTTCTTT; cdr3_aa: CAWMPGDTEAFF
j_call: TRBJ2-3; v_call: TRBV15; clone_size: .; d_call: .; cdr3_nt: TGTGCCACCAGCAGAGATCAGACTGGGTGGGATACGCAGTATTTT; cdr3_aa: CATSRDQTGWDTQYF
j_call: TRBJ2-1; v_call: TRBV7-9; clone_size: .; d_call: TRBD1; cdr3_nt: TGTGCCAGCAGCTCAGGGACAGGGAATTACAATGAGCAGTTCTTC; cdr3_aa: CASSSGTGNYNEQFF
j_call: TRBJ2-5; v_call: TRBV11-2; clone_size: .; d_call: .; cdr3_nt: TGTGCCAGCAGCTTAGATCGGGAGACCCAGTACTTC; cdr3_aa: CASSLDRETQYF
j_call: TRBJ2-1; v_call: TRBV6-4; clone_size: .; d_call: .; cdr3_nt: TGTGCCAGTTCCGTTGAGAGCTCCTACAATGAGCAGTTCTTC; cdr3_aa: CASSVESSYNEQFF
j_call: TRBJ1-2; v_call: TRBV6-1; clone_size: .; d_call: .; cdr3_nt: TGTGCCAGCAGTGAATATCGGAACTATGGCTACACCTTC; cdr3_aa: CASSEYRNYGYTF
j_call: TRBJ2-1; v_call: TRBV6-5; clone_size: .; d_call: TRBD2; cdr3_nt: TGTGCCAGCAGTTCGATGGGACTAGCGGGAGGGGAGCAGTTCTTC; cdr3_aa: CASSSMGLAGGEQFF
j_call: TRBJ2-1; v_call: TRBV4-1; clone_size: few; d_call: .; cdr3_nt: TGCGCCAGCAGCCAAGATTTGGGAGGTGAGCAGTTCTTC; cdr3_aa: CASSQDLGGEQFF
j_call: TRBJ1-1; v_call: TRBV25-1; clone_size: few; d_call: TRBD1; cdr3_nt: TGTGCCAGCAGACGTCAGGGGGAAAACACTGAAGCTTTCTTT; cdr3_aa: CASRRQGENTEAFF
j_call: TRBJ2-6; v_call: TRBV4-3; clone_size: .; d_call: TRBD1; cdr3_nt: TGCGCCAGCAGCCAAGGGGACAGGGCTGGGGCCAACGGCCTGACTTTC; cdr3_aa: CASSQGDRAGANGLTF
j_call: TRBJ1-5; v_call: TRBV27; clone_size: .; d_call: TRBD1; cdr3_nt: TGTGCCAGCAGTTTAACCGGACAGGGCTGGAGCAATCAGCCCCAGCATTTT; cdr3_aa: CASSLTGQGWSNQPQHF
j_call: TRBJ2-6; v_call: TRBV7-9; clone_size: .; d_call: .; cdr3_nt: TGTGCCAGCAGCCCCTTGGGCAGGGCCAGCTCTGGGGCCAACGTCCTGACTTTC; cdr3_aa: CASSPLGRASSGANVLTF
j_call: TRBJ2-5; v_call: TRBV7-9; clone_size: .; d_call: TRBD2; cdr3_nt: TGTGCCAGCAGCTTATCTCCGACTAGCGGGAAGGAGACCCAGTACTTC; cdr3_aa: CASSLSPTSGKETQYF
j_call: TRBJ1-2; v_call: TRBV9; clone_size: once; d_call: .; cdr3_nt: TGTGCCAGCAGCGTAGGGGCTGTAGCTAACTATGGCTACACCTTC; cdr3_aa: CASSVGAVANYGYTF
j_call: TRBJ2-7; v_call: TRBV2; clone_size: few; d_call: .; cdr3_nt: TGTGCCAGCAGAAATAGCTACCTATCCTACGAGCAGTACTTC; cdr3_aa: CASRNSYLSYEQYF
j_call: TRBJ2-7; v_call: TRBV11-3; clone_size: .; d_call: TRBD1; cdr3_nt: TGTGCCAGCAGCGACCTCACAGGGGGCGCCTACGAGCAGTACTTC; cdr3_aa: CASSDLTGGAYEQYF
j_call: TRBJ2-1; v_call: TRBV9; clone_size: few; d_call: .; cdr3_nt: TGTGCCAGCAGCCCCCATTACGGGAGCTCCTACAATGAGCAGTTCTTC; cdr3_aa: CASSPHYGSSYNEQFF